The rows below give T cell receptor beta chains drawn from one sample of a study of blood T cell repertoires in COVID-19. TCRdb's table, derived via immunoSEQ multiplex PCR, lists solely in-frame clones and lacks some. There are some 100,000 clones in the sample; around nine tenths occur only once, and 10% lies in the top ten. The sequencing sample was made of peripheral blood. These receptors were taken from a man aged 50-60 years with acute or convalescent COVID-19. Each CDR3 is given with its conserved first and last residue. The D gene is left open where the match is weak. Clone size is stated in some rows and not others, as once, few, many or a class when expanded.

NA TRBJ2-3 TRBV12-3/TRBV12-4 NA CASSPTGDTQYF TGTGCCAGCAGCCCGACAGGAGATACGCAGTATTTT
NA TRBJ2-7 TRBV5-6 NA CASSLGGSSYEQYF TGTGCCAGCAGCTTAGGTGGGAGCTCCTACGAGCAGTACTTC
TRBD1 TRBJ1-1 TRBV5-4 NA CASSLKTGGIEAFF TGTGCCAGCAGCCTTAAGACAGGGGGCATTGAAGCTTTCTTT
TRBD2 TRBJ2-1 TRBV12-5 NA CASSGRAIESYNEQFF TGTGCTAGTAGCGGGAGGGCCATCGAGTCCTACAATGAGCAGTTCTTC
TRBD2 TRBJ2-1 TRBV7-8 NA CASSQYWTTREGRSYNEQFF TGTGCCAGCAGCCAATACTGGACTACCCGGGAGGGCCGGTCCTACAATGAGCAGTTCTTC
NA TRBJ1-1 TRBV21-1 NA CASSKGQAPPEAFF TGTGCCAGCAGCAAAGGGCAGGCTCCCCCTGAAGCTTTCTTT
TRBD1 TRBJ1-1 TRBV5-6 once CASSLTGGAMNTEAFF TGTGCCAGCAGCTTGACAGGGGGAGCGATGAACACTGAAGCTTTCTTT
NA TRBJ1-1 TRBV9 NA CASSDQTGNTEAFF TGTGCCAGCAGCGACCAGACAGGGAACACTGAAGCTTTCTTT
NA TRBJ2-1 TRBV7-9 NA CASSLTGASEQFF TGTGCCAGCAGCTTAACGGGAGCGAGTGAGCAGTTCTTC
NA TRBJ2-2 TRBV18 NA CASSPPRNTGELFF TGTGCCAGCTCACCACCGCGGAACACCGGGGAGCTGTTTTTT
TRBD2 TRBJ2-2 TRBV2 once CASQTSGSVGTGELFF TGTGCCAGCCAGACTAGCGGGAGTGTTGGCACCGGGGAGCTGTTTTTT
TRBD1 TRBJ1-1 TRBV18 NA CASSQTQGADTEAFF TGTGCCAGCTCACAAACACAGGGGGCGGACACTGAAGCTTTCTTT
TRBD1 TRBJ2-1 TRBV7-9 NA CASSLGRGSSYNEQFF TGTGCCAGCAGCTTGGGCAGGGGGAGCTCCTACAATGAGCAGTTCTTC
TRBD1 TRBJ1-2 TRBV28 once CASSTQGDRGGYGYTF TGTGCCAGCAGTACCCAAGGGGACAGGGGAGGATATGGCTACACCTTC
TRBD1 TRBJ1-1 TRBV29-1 NA CSGKGTVNTEAFF TGCAGCGGGAAGGGGACAGTGAACACTGAAGCTTTCTTT
NA TRBJ2-7 TRBV7-9 NA CASSLGSRGKQYF TGTGCCAGCAGCTTAGGGTCAAGGGGTAAGCAGTACTTC
TRBD1 TRBJ1-5 TRBV30 NA CAWSVRQGGQPQHF TGTGCCTGGAGTGTAAGACAGGGTGGGCAGCCCCAGCATTTT
NA TRBJ1-4 TRBV9 NA CASSLQGRSNEKLFF TGTGCCAGCAGCTTACAGGGACGGTCTAATGAAAAACTGTTTTTT
NA TRBJ1-3 TRBV18 NA CASSPPGVSSGNTIYF TGTGCCAGCTCACCTCCGGGGGTGAGCTCTGGAAACACCATATATTTT
NA TRBJ1-2 TRBV11-3 NA CASSFAAGRGYTF TGTGCCAGCAGCTTTGCAGCGGGACGCGGCTACACCTTC
TRBD2 TRBJ2-7 TRBV5-1 NA CASSLGFLAGGTGGEQYF TGCGCCAGCAGCTTGGGGTTTTTAGCGGGAGGAACAGGAGGCGAGCAGTACTTC
NA TRBJ2-1 TRBV24-1 NA CATGGTGGGHNEQFF TGTGCCACCGGCGGTACCGGTGGAGGACACAATGAGCAGTTCTTC
TRBD1 TRBJ2-7 TRBV7-9 NA CASSQFPTGGFNEQYF TGTGCCAGCAGCCAATTCCCGACAGGGGGCTTCAACGAGCAGTACTTC
TRBD1 TRBJ1-5 TRBV4-1 NA CASSQARGQVINQPQHF TGCGCCAGCAGCCAAGCCCGCGGACAGGTAATTAATCAGCCCCAGCATTTT
NA TRBJ2-2 TRBV11-2 NA CASSLYTNTGELFF TGTGCCAGCAGCTTATACACGAACACCGGGGAGCTGTTTTTT
TRBD1 TRBJ2-7 TRBV19 NA CASSSRTGDEQYF TGTGCCAGTAGTTCGCGGACAGGGGACGAGCAGTACTTC
NA TRBJ2-7 TRBV5-1 few CASGARERGEQYF TGCGCCAGCGGCGCCCGGGAACGTGGTGAGCAGTACTTC
NA TRBJ1-2 TRBV19 once CASSIGGGTNYGYTF TGTGCCAGTAGTATAGGTGGCGGAACTAACTATGGCTACACCTTC
NA TRBJ1-3 TRBV11-1 NA CASSLLKGSGNTIYF TGTGCCAGCAGCCTTCTGAAGGGGTCCGGAAACACCATATATTTT
NA TRBJ2-7 TRBV24-1 NA CATKFGGMNYEQYF TGTGCCACCAAGTTTGGCGGGATGAACTACGAGCAGTACTTC
TRBD2 TRBJ2-1 TRBV18 NA CASLVGLAGHNEQFF TGTGCCAGCTTAGTAGGACTAGCGGGCCACAATGAGCAGTTCTTC
TRBD1 TRBJ1-1 TRBV24-1 NA CATSDSPGQGSEAFF TGTGCCACCAGTGATTCTCCGGGACAGGGTTCTGAAGCTTTCTTT
TRBD2 TRBJ2-3 TRBV18 NA CASSPLSGTASSTDTQYF TGTGCCAGCTCACCACTAAGCGGGACCGCATCTAGCACAGATACGCAGTATTTT
TRBD1 TRBJ1-2 TRBV6-5 NA CASRTGVGGYTF TGTGCCAGCAGGACAGGGGTCGGTGGCTACACCTTC
NA TRBJ2-3 TRBV7-2 once CASSLAREDTQYF TGTGCCAGCAGCTTAGCGAGGGAAGATACGCAGTATTTT
TRBD2 TRBJ2-1 TRBV19 NA CASSRPGTSGSNEQFF TGTGCCAGTAGTCGCCCCGGGACTAGCGGGAGCAATGAGCAGTTCTTC
NA TRBJ1-1 TRBV7-9 once CASSSRGMGEAFF TGTGCCAGCAGCTCCCGGGGTATGGGGGAAGCTTTCTTT
TRBD2 TRBJ2-5 TRBV19 NA CASSKGETSGPFQETQYF TGTGCCAGTAGTAAAGGAGAGACTAGCGGGCCCTTCCAAGAGACCCAGTACTTC
NA TRBJ1-2 TRBV5-6 NA CASSLELGDYGYTF TGTGCCAGCAGCTTGGAGTTGGGAGACTATGGCTACACCTTC
TRBD2 TRBJ2-2 TRBV24-1 NA CATSGSGTTGELFF TGTGCCACCAGTGGCAGCGGGACGACGGGGGAGCTGTTTTTT
NA TRBJ1-1 TRBV3-1/TRBV3-2 NA CASSQDKGSGEAFF TGTGCCAGCAGCCAAGATAAGGGGTCCGGTGAAGCTTTCTTT
TRBD2 TRBJ2-1 TRBV19 NA CASSPLAGGRDNEQFF TGTGCCAGTAGTCCCCTAGCGGGGGGTAGGGACAATGAGCAGTTCTTC
TRBD1 TRBJ2-7 TRBV18 NA CASSERTGRYEQYF TGTGCCAGCTCAGAGAGGACAGGGCGTTACGAGCAGTACTTC
TRBD2 TRBJ2-7 TRBV25-1 NA CASSGSGSLYEQYF TGTGCCAGCAGTGGTAGCGGGAGTTTATACGAGCAGTACTTC
TRBD2 TRBJ2-1 TRBV19 NA CASSSIAGTPYNEQFF TGTGCCAGTAGTTCAATAGCGGGAACGCCCTACAATGAGCAGTTCTTC
TRBD1 TRBJ2-7 TRBV6-5 many CASRWDRAYEQYF TGTGCCAGCAGGTGGGACAGGGCCTACGAGCAGTACTTC
NA TRBJ2-7 TRBV11-2 NA CASSSSTASREQYF TGTGCCAGCAGCTCCTCCACAGCCTCCCGGGAGCAGTACTTC
NA TRBJ2-7 TRBV6-5 once CASSYSRDRTPQYF TGTGCCAGCAGTTACTCAAGAGATCGGACACCTCAGTACTTC
TRBD1 TRBJ1-2 TRBV6-5 NA CASSLAIDRGYGYTF TGTGCCAGCAGTTTGGCCATCGACAGGGGCTATGGCTACACCTTC
NA TRBJ2-7 TRBV7-9 NA CASSLGSSHEQYF TGTGCCAGCAGCCTAGGTTCATCCCACGAGCAGTACTTC
NA TRBJ1-4 TRBV3-1/TRBV3-2 NA CASSQGYSSATNEKLFF TGTGCCAGCAGCCAAGGTTACAGCTCTGCAACTAATGAAAAACTGTTTTTT
TRBD2 TRBJ2-7 TRBV10-1 few CASGGGSTYEQYF TGCGCCAGCGGTGGCGGGAGCACGTACGAGCAGTACTTC
NA TRBJ1-1 TRBV5-1 NA CASMGSGSLGTEAFF TGCGCCAGCATGGGCTCGGGGTCTTTAGGGACTGAAGCTTTCTTT
TRBD2 TRBJ2-3 TRBV6-2/TRBV6-3 NA CASSYAGTSGIGVTDTQYF TGTGCCAGCAGTTATGCCGGGACTAGCGGGATAGGAGTTACAGATACGCAGTATTTT
NA TRBJ1-2 TRBV18 NA CASSPPSQAYGYTF TGTGCCAGCTCACCACCAAGCCAGGCCTATGGCTACACCTTC
NA TRBJ2-1 TRBV5-1 NA CASTPGGPRNEQFF TGCGCCAGCACTCCCGGAGGTCCAAGGAATGAGCAGTTCTTC
NA TRBJ1-4 TRBV5-1 NA CASSLADSPNEKLFF TGCGCCAGCAGCTTGGCCGACAGCCCTAATGAAAAACTGTTTTTT
TRBD2 TRBJ2-7 TRBV10-3 few CAAGGTSGSYEQYF TGTGCCGCGGGAGGGACTAGCGGCTCCTACGAGCAGTACTTC
NA TRBJ1-5 TRBV19 NA CASSMFSEPQHF TGTGCCAGTAGTATGTTCTCCGAGCCCCAGCATTTT
NA TRBJ1-3 TRBV9 NA CASSVGVGAGNTIYF TGTGCCAGCAGCGTTGGGGTCGGGGCTGGAAACACCATATATTTT